This TCR beta chain came from a study of blood T cell repertoires in COVID-19. Overall study context: The United States, Italy and Spain provided the acute and convalescent COVID-19 samples. PBMCs, B-cell-depleted T cells, or T cells were the source of the cDNA or gDNA that made up the material.

This clone was observed a few times. Source study methods: Cell counts per sample came from amplifying reference gene primers. Data came from immunoSEQ multiplex PCR; TCRdb stores just in-frame clones and leaves some out. The DNA was the basis for D and trimming; V, J and clone size are from that table. This table has tens of thousands of clones, around 82% appearing once. This CDR3 region has 14 residues. The V end was cut by 5 bases, the J end by 6 bases, with 14 bases between. The germline gives CDR1 LGHDT, CDR2 YNNKEL (reference sequence). V usage is TRBV3-1 (or the pseudogene TRBV3-2) and J usage is TRBJ1-5; TRBD1 is a possible D gene (6 bases). The receptor was isolated from an elderly man with active COVID-19. The material sequenced was peripheral blood. This CDR3 reads CASSEGGQGQPQHF. Written as DNA, the CDR3 is TGTGCCAGCAGCGAAGGGGGGCAGGGTCAGCCCCAGCATTTT.